A single sample is the source of the 22 T cell receptor beta chains below, sequenced in a study of cytomegalovirus exposure and HLA in healthy donors. The PCR ran on 60 Vbeta and 13 Jbeta primers. This table comes from immunoSEQ multiplex PCR, and its TCRdb copy is limited to in-frame clones, with some not included. The sample consists of about 120,000 clones, 80% to 85% of them appearing once. Sequencing used PBMCs. Receptor source: a woman aged 25 to 39 in good health and CMV-seronegative.

The chain carries TRBV5-6 and TRBJ2-3, with 10 bases identical to TRBD1. The germline V gene encodes CDR1 SGHDT and CDR2 YYEEEE. The CDR3 extends over 15 amino acids. V dropped 4 bases and J dropped 3; count of bases not matched to a gene: 5. In nucleotides, the CDR3 is TGTGCCAGCAGCCGGGGACAGGGGTGGACAGATACGCAGTATTTT. It yields the protein CASSRGQGWTDTQYF.

V usage is TRBV7-2 and J usage is TRBJ2-7, with 8 bases matching TRBD1. The CDR3 runs to 15 residues. CDR1 is SGHTA and CDR2 is FQGNSA in the germline V gene. J lost 3 bases, V lost 6 bases, and 10 bases had no gene match. The CDR3 reads CASRSPDRAHYEQYF. CDR3 bases: TGTGCCAGCAGATCACCGGACAGGGCCCACTACGAGCAGTACTTC.

This clone was seen a few times. A far larger clone is just one base off, so this is likely a read error. Other DNA sequences in the sample encode the same CDR3. The CDR3, as DNA: TGTGCCAGCAGTGACTCGACTAGCGGGAGCAATGAGCAGTTCTTC. Its translation: CASSDSTSGSNEQFF. The V gene is TRBV6-1, the J gene TRBJ2-1; 12 bases line up with TRBD2. The V gene end was trimmed by 3 bases and the J gene end by 6 bases; junction bases not matched to a gene: 3. The germline V gene has CDR1 MNHNS and CDR2 SASEGT. The CDR3 totals 15 residues.

V is TRBV9 and J is TRBJ1-1; D is unclear. V was clipped by 1 base and J by 11 bases, with 15 bases between them. Per germline, CDR1 SGDLS and CDR2 YYNGEE. The CDR3 runs 13 residues. CDR3 in DNA: TGTGCCAGCAGCGTAAAACAAGGGAGTGTGGCTTTCTTT. It translates to CASSVKQGSVAFF.

The chain employs TRBV18 and TRBJ2-3, with D tentatively TRBD2 (6 bases). The CDR3 spans 13 residues. CDR1 and CDR2 from the germline V gene are KGHSH and LQKENI. V lost 6 bases and J 3 bases, leaving 10 bases between the germline ends. The CDR3: CASSTSRTDTQYF. The CDR3 DNA sequence: TGTGCCAGCTCCACTAGCCGTACAGATACGCAGTATTTT.

This chain uses TRBV7-3 with TRBJ2-1; TRBD1 might be the D (5 bases). The germline gives CDR1 SGHTA, CDR2 FQGTGA. V was clipped by 5 bases and J by 7 bases, with 9 bases between them. The length of the CDR3 is 12 residues. The CDR3 sequence is CASSLRENEQFF. The CDR3 DNA follows: TGTGCCAGCAGCCTCAGGGAAAATGAGCAGTTCTTC.

This clone came up once. This chain uses TRBV10-1 with TRBJ2-1; D is undetermined. V shed 5 bases and J shed 8 bases, with 19 bases lying between them. The CDR3 contains 15 residues. Germline CDR1 WNHNN, CDR2 SYGVQD (reference sequence). Here the CDR3 reads CASSNDFGIGDEQFF. As DNA, the CDR3 is TGCGCCAGCAGTAACGACTTCGGAATCGGTGATGAGCAGTTCTTC.

The chain recombines TRBV11-2 with TRBJ2-3, with TRBD2 identical over 8 bases. V shed 8 bases, J shed 5 bases, and the junction held 9 bases outside the gene matches. Germline assignment: CDR1 SGHAT and CDR2 FQNNGV. The CDR3 spans 14 residues. CDR3 loop: CASGDGRAIDTQYF. CDR3 sequence (DNA): TGTGCCAGCGGAGACGGGAGGGCCATAGATACGCAGTATTTT.

The CDR3 here is CASSCIHVKYEQYF. The CDR3, as DNA: TGTGCCAGCAGCTGTATACACGTGAAATACGAGCAGTACTTC. The chain recombines TRBV7-7 with TRBJ2-7, with D unclear. Trimming stripped 4 bases from V and 4 bases from J, with 14 bases between. Germline CDR1 SSHAT, CDR2 FNYEAQ (reference sequence). CDR3 length: 14 amino acids.

The gene calls are TRBV7-8 and TRBJ1-2; D is possibly TRBD1 (6 bases). CDR3 size: 14 residues. Deletions cut 1 base from V and 4 bases from J, with 10 bases between. The V gene's germline CDR1 is SGHVS and CDR2 FQNEAQ. The CDR3 region has the DNA TGTGCCAGCAGCTTAGACCAGGGGTTCTATGGCTACACCTTC. Residues: CASSLDQGFYGYTF.

The chain combines TRBV28 with TRBJ1-2; 10 nucleotides line up with TRBD1. The CDR3 totals 14 residues. Germline CDR1 MDHEN, CDR2 SYDVKM. V was clipped by 6 bases and J by 5 bases; unmatched bases: 6. The CDR3, as DNA: TGTGCCAGCAGGGAGACAGGGGGCGAATATGGCTACACCTTC. Amino acids: CASRETGGEYGYTF.

The rearrangement uses TRBV6-6 and TRBJ1-1; perhaps TRBD1 as D (5 bases). Germline loops: CDR1 MNHNY, CDR2 SVGAGI (reference sequence). V dropped 0 bases and J dropped 4 bases, with 9 bases sitting between them. This CDR3 contains 14 residues. CDR3 nucleotides: TGTGCCAGCAGTTACTCCAGGGAGGGCACTGAAGCTTTCTTT. As protein: CASSYSREGTEAFF.

This rearrangement joins TRBV2 to TRBJ2-1; 13 positions agree with TRBD2. This CDR3 contains 12 residues. Germline V gives CDR1 SNHLY, CDR2 FYNNEI. With 3 bases clipped from V and 16 bases from J, the junction kept 3 bases outside the gene matches. This CDR3 is CASSETSGRPFF. The CDR3, as DNA: TGTGCCAGCAGTGAGACTAGCGGGAGGCCCTTCTTC.

This chain links TRBV9 with TRBJ2-3; 12 positions agree with TRBD2. There are 19 residues in the CDR3. Germline CDR1 reads SGDLS; CDR2 reads YYNGEE. V lost 0 bases and J lost 4; bases outside the gene matches: 12. CDR3 residues: CASSVALKTSGRGADTQYF. As DNA, the CDR3 is TGTGCCAGCAGCGTAGCCCTGAAGACTAGCGGGAGAGGGGCAGATACGCAGTATTTT.

This rearrangement joins TRBV7-9 to TRBJ1-4; 8 bases align to TRBD1. The CDR3 is 16 amino acids. Trimming cost V 5 bases and J 8 bases; bases outside gene matches: 13. The germline V gene has CDR1 SEHNR and CDR2 FQNEAQ (reference sequence). The CDR3 DNA reads as TGTGCCAGCAGCCTTATCTCGGGACAGGTGAACGAAAAACTGTTTTTT. Translating it yields CASSLISGQVNEKLFF.

The genes are TRBV10-1 and TRBJ2-4; 10 positions agree with TRBD2. The CDR3 extends over 18 amino acids. The germline V gene has CDR1 WNHNN and CDR2 SYGVQD (reference sequence). V shed 6 bases and J 0 bases; nucleotides not matched to a gene: 11. DNA for the CDR3: TGCGCCAGCAGGGAAGATAGCGGGAGGCCCCTAGCCAAAAACATTCAGTACTTC. Translating it yields CASREDSGRPLAKNIQYF.

This clone appeared once. The V call is TRBV18, the J call TRBJ1-2, with 8 nucleotides matching TRBD1. V dropped 2 bases and J dropped 3; count of bases not matched to a gene: 20. This CDR3 is built from 20 residues. CDR1 is KGHSH, CDR2 LQKENI, per germline. The CDR3: CASSPIWGDQGAQPYYGYTF. The CDR3 DNA reads as TGTGCCAGCTCACCAATTTGGGGTGATCAGGGGGCGCAGCCCTACTATGGCTACACCTTC.

Here the CDR3 reads CASSSQGATQYF. The CDR3 coding sequence is TGTGCCAGTAGTAGTCAGGGGGCGACCCAGTACTTC. This chain connects TRBV19 to TRBJ2-5; the match to TRBD1 covers 8 bases. The ends lost 4 bases at V and 7 bases at J; junction bases unmatched: 2. From germline, CDR1 is LNHDA and CDR2 SQIVND (reference sequence). The CDR3 totals 12 residues.

A single count supports this clone. V gene TRBV2 combines with J gene TRBJ2-7; 7 positions agree with TRBD1. The CDR3 has 12 amino acids. V lost 6 bases and J lost 5; bases outside the gene matches: 4. In germline, CDR1 is SNHLY, CDR2 FYNNEI. In DNA form, the CDR3 reads TGTGCCAGCAGCCCACAGGGGAACGAGCAGTACTTC. This translates into CASSPQGNEQYF.

J is TRBJ1-4 and V is TRBV6-5; TRBD1 agrees at 8 bases. Germline CDR1 MNHEY, CDR2 SVGAGI. With V trimmed by 4 bases and J by 6 bases, 7 bases remained unmatched. The CDR3 contains 15 residues. This CDR3 is CASSSTGGVDEKLFF. The CDR3 DNA follows: TGTGCCAGCAGTTCAACAGGGGGAGTCGATGAAAAACTGTTTTTT.

The rearrangement links TRBV6-1 to TRBJ2-7, with 10 bases that match TRBD1. The J segment lost 6 bases and the V segment lost 2 bases, leaving 10 bases of the junction unmatched. The germline gives CDR1 MNHNS, CDR2 SASEGT. The CDR3 has 16 residues. CDR3 residues: CASSERGTGDPFEQYF. For the CDR3, the DNA is TGTGCCAGCAGTGAACGTGGGACAGGGGATCCCTTCGAGCAGTACTTC.

The gene calls are TRBV5-4 and TRBJ2-1; weak D call: TRBD2 (5 bases). This CDR3 is 17 amino acids long. CDR1 is SGHNT and CDR2 is YYREEE in the germline V gene (reference sequence). Trimming stripped 3 bases from V and 1 base from J, with 17 bases between. The CDR3 nucleotides read TGTGCCAGCAGCTCTGAGGATTCCGGGATTTCCTACAATGAGCAGTTCTTC. This gives the protein CASSSEDSGISYNEQFF.